This paragraph reports one T cell receptor (beta chain). The CDR3 is made up of 13 amino acids. The germline gives CDR1 MNHEY, CDR2 SVGAGI. Trimming removed 0 bases at V and 5 bases at J, with 5 bases between. Assay used: immunoSEQ multiplex PCR; TCRdb lists only in-frame clones, some missing. The table lists tens of thousands of clones, approximately 89% of them singletons. This specimen comes from a study of T cells in localized non-small cell lung cancer. This clonotype originated in a man aged 40-75 years with stage I lung adenocarcinoma. This material consisted of peripheral blood, taken before any cancer treatment. The chain has TRBV6-5 and TRBJ1-5, with D uncertain. The CDR3 coding sequence is TGTGCCAGCAGTTACTCGAAGGATCAGCCCCAGCATTTT. Encoded protein: CASSYSKDQPQHF.